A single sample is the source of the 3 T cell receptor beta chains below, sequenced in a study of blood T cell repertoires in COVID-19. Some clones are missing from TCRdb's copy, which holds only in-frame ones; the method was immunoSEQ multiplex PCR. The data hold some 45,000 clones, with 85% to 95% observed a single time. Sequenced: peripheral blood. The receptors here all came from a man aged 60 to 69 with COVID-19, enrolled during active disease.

The CDR3 loop reads CATGRTASSYEQYF. CDR3 in DNA: TGTGCCACCGGGAGGACAGCGAGCTCCTACGAGCAGTACTTC. The rearrangement uses TRBV6-5 and TRBJ2-7; tentatively, D is TRBD2 (7 bases). The V end was cut by 10 bases, the J end by 0 bases, with 16 bases between. CDR3 length: 14 residues. CDR1 and CDR2 from the germline V gene are MNHEY and SVGAGI.

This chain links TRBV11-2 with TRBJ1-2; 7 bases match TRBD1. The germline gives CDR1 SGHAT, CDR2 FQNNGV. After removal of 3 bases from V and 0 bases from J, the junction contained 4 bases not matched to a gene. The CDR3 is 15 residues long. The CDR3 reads CASSLAQGTNYGYTF. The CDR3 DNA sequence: TGTGCCAGCAGCTTGGCACAGGGGACTAACTATGGCTACACCTTC.

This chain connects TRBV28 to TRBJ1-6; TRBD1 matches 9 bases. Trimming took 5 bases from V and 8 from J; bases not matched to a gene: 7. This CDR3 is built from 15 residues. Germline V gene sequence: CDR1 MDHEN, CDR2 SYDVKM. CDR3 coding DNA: TGTGCCAGCAGTCCCCACAGGGGGCAGCATTCACCCCTCCACTTT. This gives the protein CASSPHRGQHSPLHF.